The 10 T cell receptor beta chains presented below share a single source sample, sequenced in a study of cytomegalovirus exposure and HLA in healthy donors. Produced via immunoSEQ multiplex PCR; TCRdb's table is partial and in-frame only. The sample holds about 76,000 clones, 90% to 95% seen once. The sequenced material came from PBMCs. The receptors originated from a woman aged 18-29 years in good health and CMV-seronegative.

The CDR3 protein is CSVPGGLGYTF. In nucleotides, the CDR3 is TGCAGCGTCCCCGGGGGGCTTGGCTACACCTTC. The chain combines TRBV29-1 with TRBJ1-2, with D maybe TRBD1 (6 bases). Trimming cost V 6 bases and J 7 bases, with 12 bases left between them. Germline V gives CDR1 SQVTM, CDR2 ANQGSEA. This CDR3 region has 11 residues.

The J gene is TRBJ1-1, the V gene TRBV6-5, with D maybe TRBD1 (6 bases). V lost 6 bases to trimming and J lost 0 bases, with 11 bases between them. CDR1 and CDR2 from the germline V gene are MNHEY and SVGAGI. The CDR3 covers 14 residues. CDR3 residues: CASRRDRMNTEAFF. In DNA, the CDR3 is TGTGCCAGCAGACGTGACAGGATGAACACTGAAGCTTTCTTT.

The chain has TRBV15 and TRBJ1-5; 8 bases are a match to TRBD1. The germline gives CDR1 LNHNV, CDR2 YYDKDF (reference sequence). The CDR3 length is 16 residues. With V trimmed by 3 bases and J by 0 bases, 4 bases remained unmatched. CDR3: CATSRGGQASNQPQHF. The CDR3 coding sequence is TGTGCCACCAGCAGGGGGGGACAGGCTAGCAATCAGCCCCAGCATTTT.

The chain couples TRBV29-1 to TRBJ1-1, with a possible D match to TRBD1 (6 bases). Germline CDR1 SQVTM, CDR2 ANQGSEA. V shed 4 bases and J shed 2 bases, with 14 bases lying between them. The CDR3 is 14 residues long. CDR3 bases: TGCAGCGTTGTAGCAGGGGCCCTAAACACTGAAGCTTTCTTT. Translating it yields CSVVAGALNTEAFF.

The chain uses TRBV28 and TRBJ2-3; 12 bases match TRBD2. This CDR3 has 16 amino acids. With V trimmed by 4 bases and J by 2 bases, 4 bases remained unmatched. CDR1 and CDR2 from the germline V gene are MDHEN and SYDVKM. The CDR3 sequence is CASSSRLAGDTDTQYF. The CDR3 DNA is TGTGCCAGCAGTTCGCGACTAGCGGGGGACACAGATACGCAGTATTTT. Variable domain in full (rest from reference TRBV28 and TRBJ2-3): DVKVTQSSRYLVKRTGEKVFLECVQDMDHENMFWYRQDPGLGLRLIYFSYDVKMKEKGDIPEGYSVSREKKERFSLILESASTNQTSMYLCASSSRLAGDTDTQYFGPGTRLTVL.

The rearrangement uses TRBV5-5 and TRBJ1-2; 7 nucleotides line up with TRBD1. Germline loops: CDR1 SGHKS, CDR2 YYEKEE (reference sequence). Losses at the gene ends were 0 bases for V and 5 bases for J; bases not matched to a gene: 7. The CDR3 extends over 15 amino acids. The CDR3 here is CASSLAAGGRYGYTF. CDR3 DNA sequence: TGTGCCAGCAGCTTGGCGGCAGGGGGTCGATATGGCTACACCTTC.

The chain recombines TRBV9 with TRBJ1-2; D is perhaps TRBD1 (5 bases). Germline V gene data show CDR1 as SGDLS and CDR2 as YYNGEE. The V gene lost 1 base and the J gene lost 2 bases, with 21 bases spanning the gap. The CDR3 extends over 18 amino acids. CDR3 DNA: TGTGCCAGCAGCGTAAGTTGGTTAGGGGCACCCGACAACTATGGCTACACCTTC. The encoded protein is CASSVSWLGAPDNYGYTF.

The V call is TRBV5-1, the J call TRBJ2-7, with D possibly TRBD2 on 7 matching bases. This CDR3 is built from 15 residues. Germline CDR1 SGHRS, CDR2 YFSETQ. Between the trimmed V and J ends, which lost 3 bases and 5 bases, there was a span of 18 bases. The CDR3 protein is CASSSRGAGPDEQYF. CDR3 in DNA: TGCGCCAGCAGCTCCCGGGGGGCAGGACCTGACGAGCAGTACTTC.

The chain couples TRBV6-5 to TRBJ2-5; 7 bases align to TRBD2. CDR1 MNHEY and CDR2 SVGAGI come from the germline V gene. CDR3 size: 14 residues. Trimming took 5 bases from V and 1 from J; bases not matched to a gene: 4. The CDR3 sequence is CASSEVAGQETQYF. The CDR3 coding sequence is TGTGCCAGCAGTGAAGTAGCGGGCCAAGAGACCCAGTACTTC.

The J gene is TRBJ1-1, the V gene TRBV9, with D possibly being TRBD1 (6 bases). Trimming removed 3 bases from V and 4 bases from J, with 13 bases in between. The CDR3 is 14 residues long. CDR1 and CDR2 (germline): SGDLS, YYNGEE. The CDR3 region has the DNA TGTGCCAGCAGCGCCGTCAGGGACATCACTGAAGCTTTCTTT. This sequence encodes CASSAVRDITEAFF.